This T cell receptor (beta chain) is drawn from a study of blood T cell repertoires in COVID-19. In the study overall: Samples representing acute and convalescent COVID-19 were sourced from the United States, Italy and Spain.

The CDR3 has 15 residues. Germline CDR1 and CDR2: SGHAT and FQDESV (reference sequence). The ends lost 5 bases at V and 7 bases at J; junction bases unmatched: 9. In the study's own analysis: Nucleated cell number was recorded as an estimate derived from reference gene primer amplification. Produced via immunoSEQ multiplex PCR; TCRdb's table is partial and in-frame only. D and trimming were read from the DNA, whereas the V and J calls and clone size are those reported in that table. The sample has approximately 300,000 clones, around nine tenths seen once; the top ten hold less than 6%. Adults between about 18 and 89 years of age took part from 20 to 25 US areas.

The source material was PBMCs or T cells enriched from blood (not recorded which). This receptor was taken from a woman aged 25-40 years who had recovered from COVID-19. The chain uses TRBV11-1 and TRBJ2-2, with 8 bases matching TRBD1. The CDR3 DNA follows: TGTGCCAGCAGCAAAGAGACAGGGGACCTCGGGGAGCTGTTTTTT. Translating it yields CASSKETGDLGELFF.